These T cell receptor beta chains were read from a single sample in a study of blood T cells in healthy people across ages. TCRdb itself ran the 5' RACE reads through MiXCR, one entry per CDR3 protein. The data contain approximately 760,000 distinct CDR3 sequences, 25% of them seen just once; the ten biggest clones take up more than 7.5%. The same specimen was also included in a second study, on T cells of mothers and their children.

Sequenced: blood. All receptors derive from a boy between 10 and 17 years old in good health. Each CDR3 is given with its conserved first and last residue. D genes are given only for firm matches. The size field is filled for only some rows; it gives once, few, many or a size class.

cdr3_aa	cdr3_nt	j_call	d_call	v_call	clone_size
CASSPGTGDTGANVLTF	TGTGCCAGCAGCCCCGGGACAGGGGACACTGGGGCCAACGTCCTGACTTTC	TRBJ2-6	TRBD1	TRBV7-2	.
CASSLAGLGVNEQYF	TGCGCCAGCAGCTTGGCCGGACTAGGGGTGAACGAGCAGTACTTC	TRBJ2-7	TRBD2	TRBV5-1	.
CSAQGTVGLGEKLFF	TGCAGTGCCCAAGGGACGGTCGGTCTGGGTGAAAAACTGTTTTTT	TRBJ1-4	.	TRBV20-1	few
CASSEYTGTNSPLHF	TGTGCCAGCAGTGAATATACAGGGACAAATTCACCCCTCCACTTT	TRBJ1-6	.	TRBV25-1	few
CASSQGVVAGGEQYF	TGCGCCAGCAGCCAGGGCGTCGTCGCAGGGGGCGAGCAGTACTTC	TRBJ2-7	TRBD1	TRBV4-1	.
CSARQIPSGNTIYF	TGCAGTGCGAGACAGATTCCCTCTGGAAACACCATATATTTT	TRBJ1-3	.	TRBV20-1	.
CSARDPRDLHNEQFF	TGCAGTGCTAGAGATCCAAGGGACCTGCACAATGAGCAGTTCTTC	TRBJ2-1	.	TRBV20-1	.
CSAAGIPRTGEQYF	TGCAGTGCAGCGGGAATCCCGAGAACTGGGGAGCAGTACTTC	TRBJ2-5	TRBD2	TRBV20-1	few
CSVEDLPVKGGETQYF	TGCAGCGTTGAAGATCTGCCAGTTAAAGGGGGAGAGACCCAGTACTTC	TRBJ2-5	.	TRBV29-1	few
CASGTGTNTEAFF	TGTGCCAGCGGAACAGGGACAAACACTGAAGCTTTCTTT	TRBJ1-1	.	TRBV12-3/TRBV12-4	.
CSVVRYGGSYEQYF	TGCAGCGTTGTACGTTATGGCGGGAGTTACGAGCAGTACTTC	TRBJ2-7	TRBD2	TRBV29-1	.
CASSYSQLNTEAFF	TGTGCCAGCAGTTACTCACAGCTGAACACTGAAGCTTTCTTT	TRBJ1-1	.	TRBV6-5	few
CASSFRGRDEKLFF	TGTGCCAGCAGCTTTCGGGGGCGCGATGAAAAACTGTTTTTT	TRBJ1-4	.	TRBV7-2	.
CASSLPAAVYGYTF	TGTGCCAGCAGCTTGCCTGCGGCGGTGTATGGCTACACCTTC	TRBJ1-2	.	TRBV7-9	.
CSARGGQINYGYTF	TGCAGTGCTAGAGGAGGACAGATAAACTATGGCTACACCTTC	TRBJ1-2	.	TRBV20-1	.
CASSFLEDEKLFF	TGTGCCAGCAGTTTTCTAGAGGATGAAAAACTGTTTTTT	TRBJ1-4	.	TRBV27	few
CASSLWFTSGGANEQFF	TGCGCCAGCAGCTTGTGGTTTACTAGCGGGGGGGCCAATGAGCAGTTCTTC	TRBJ2-1	TRBD2	TRBV5-1	few
CASSYSTGLNTEAFF	TGTGCCAGCAGTTATTCCACGGGATTGAACACTGAAGCTTTCTTT	TRBJ1-1	.	TRBV6-5	.
CSVIQGGEFQEQYF	TGCAGCGTTATTCAGGGAGGGGAATTTCAGGAGCAGTACTTC	TRBJ2-7	TRBD2	TRBV29-1	few
CAINPGDDLSF	TGTGCCATCAATCCGGGGGACGACCTATCTTTC	TRBJ2-5	.	TRBV10-3	.
CASSLSGGPDQETQYF	TGTGCCAGTAGTCTCTCTGGGGGGCCAGACCAAGAGACCCAGTACTTC	TRBJ2-5	.	TRBV19	.